These 20 T cell receptor beta chains were all obtained from the same sample, sequenced in a study of CD4 and CD8 cells across lung adenocarcinoma regions. TCRdb re-analysed the PCR reads in MiXCR, keeping a single row per CDR3 protein. The sample has around 25,000 distinct CDR3 sequences, around 52% seen once. The specimen sequenced was CD4+ T cells from the center of a lung tumor. These receptors all stem from a male donor with lung adenocarcinoma. The CD4 and CD8 labels of this study may be unreliable.

This clonotype appeared many times. The chain recombines TRBV6-5 with TRBJ2-5; D not resolved. Germline CDR1 is MNHEY and CDR2 is SVGAGI. CDR3 length equals 13 residues. The V end lost 0 bases, the J end lost 11 bases, and 13 bases lay between the germline ends. In DNA form, the CDR3 reads TGTGCCAGCAGTTACTCCGAGACTGAGGAGCAGTACTTC. Protein product: CASSYSETEEQYF.

This clonotype was observed once. One end of the junction does not line up with germline, which may come from a read error. This chain links TRBV10-2 with TRBJ2-5, with 8 bases lining up with TRBD1. CDR3 length: 17 amino acids. Per germline, CDR1 WSHSY and CDR2 SAAADI. The CDR3 sequence is CASSEGRGRPCANVQSF. The DNA for the CDR3 is TGCGCCAGCAGTGAGGGCAGGGGGCGGCCGTGCGCCAACGTCCAGTCTTTC.

The rearrangement joins TRBV11-3 to TRBJ2-1; TRBD1 might be the D (6 bases). The germline V gene encodes CDR1 SGHNT and CDR2 YENEEA. The length of the CDR3 is 15 residues. V was trimmed by 3 bases and J by 0 bases, leaving 9 bases between them. The CDR3 DNA follows: TGTGCCAGCAGCTTGAACAGGGACTCCTACAATGAGCAGTTCTTC. Encoded protein: CASSLNRDSYNEQFF. Looking up the rest from reference TRBV11-3 and TRBJ2-1 gives the full variable domain: EAGVVQSPRYKIIEKKQPVAFWCNPISGHNTLYWYLQNLGQGPELLIRYENEEAVDDSQLPKDRFSAERLKGVDSTLKIQPAELGDSAVYLCASSLNRDSYNEQFFGPGTRLTVL.

The V call is TRBV6-1, the J call TRBJ2-2; the D is unclear. The ends were cut back, 6 bases at V and 16 bases at J, with 27 bases in the middle. This CDR3 comprises 15 residues. Germline CDR1 MNHNS, CDR2 SASEGT. Here the CDR3 reads CASRLQAVSTDTQFF. DNA of the CDR3: TGTGCCAGCAGACTCCAGGCCGTGAGCACAGATACGCAGTTTTTT.

This clonotype was seen more than once but under ten times. The rearrangement uses TRBV30 and TRBJ2-5, with D possibly being TRBD1 (7 bases). The J call is uncertain, as TRBJ2-7 better fits the DNA end. Looked up from germline, CDR1 is GTSNPN and CDR2 is SVGIG (reference sequence). The CDR3 is 14 residues long. The CDR3 region is CAWSGGTVTYEQYF. For the CDR3, the DNA is TGTGCCTGGAGTGGCGGGACAGTGACCTACGAGCAGTACTTC.

V gene TRBV3-1 combines with J gene TRBJ2-1; tentative D call: TRBD2 (6 bases). CDR3 length equals 14 residues. Germline CDR1 and CDR2: LGHDT and YNNKEL (reference sequence). Deletions cut 2 bases from V and 4 bases from J, with 9 bases between. The CDR3 sequence: CASSQTSMYNEQFF. The DNA for the CDR3 is TGTGCCAGCAGCCAAACTAGCATGTACAATGAGCAGTTCTTC.

This clonotype came up a few times. This chain links TRBV11-2 with TRBJ2-5, with TRBD2 identical over 7 bases. The DNA end lines up better with TRBJ2-7; the J call may be wrong. CDR1 and CDR2 (germline): SGHAT, FQNNGV. The CDR3 has 14 amino acids. The CDR3 sequence: CASKAGHSSYEQYF. CDR3 in DNA: TGTGCCAGCAAAGCGGGGCATAGCTCCTACGAGCAGTACTTC.

Here the CDR3 reads CASSEAGAKNIQYF. The CDR3 DNA is TGTGCCAGCAGCGAGGCAGGGGCCAAAAACATTCAGTACTTC. The rearrangement uses TRBV6-2 or TRBV6-3 and TRBJ2-4, with a tentative D call TRBD1 (5 bases). CDR1 is MNHEY and CDR2 is SVGEGT in the germline V gene. Trimming took off 6 bases at V and 1 base at J, with 10 bases between the two ends. This CDR3 comprises 14 residues.

The CDR3 spells CASSQADTKETQYF. The CDR3 coding sequence is TGTGCCAGCAGCCAAGCCGATACGAAAGAGACCCAGTACTTC. The chain employs TRBV3-1 and TRBJ2-5; D is ambiguous. The CDR3 contains 14 residues. V lost 1 base, J lost 3 bases, and 9 bases lay in between. From germline, CDR1 is LGHDT and CDR2 YNNKEL (reference sequence).

The table lists this clonotype with a few counts. The chain combines TRBV30 with TRBJ2-3, with D possibly called TRBD1 or TRBD2 (5 bases each). With 3 bases removed from V and 2 bases from J, the gap between germline ends came to 15 bases. Germline V gene lookup returns CDR1 GTSNPN and CDR2 SVGIG (reference sequence). The CDR3 loop spans 15 amino acids. CDR3 sequence: CAWRVSGAFTDTQYF. CDR3 nucleotide sequence: TGTGCCTGGAGGGTCTCCGGGGCATTCACAGATACGCAGTATTTT.

The chain is built from TRBV6-1 and TRBJ2-3, with TRBD1 identical over 7 bases. The CDR3 is made up of 14 amino acids. Germline-derived CDR1 and CDR2 are MNHNS and SASEGT. CDR3 nucleotide sequence: TGTGCGGGCAGTGGGTCAGGGGGAGCAGAGACCCAGTATTTT. Protein sequence: CAGSGSGGAETQYF.

This clonotype was recorded only once. The chain couples TRBV6-5 to TRBJ2-4; 10 bases are a match to TRBD2. There are 15 residues in the CDR3. V lost 0 bases, J lost 7 bases, and 3 bases stayed unmatched. Germline CDR1 MNHEY, CDR2 SVGAGI. CDR3 amino acids: CASSYSSGRGNIQYF. The CDR3 DNA reads TGTGCCAGCAGTTACTCGAGCGGGAGGGGGAACATTCAGTACTTC.

On this clonotype itself: A read error may account for a junction end that differs from germline. The chain carries TRBV6-5 and TRBJ2-1; 7 nucleotides line up with TRBD1. The CDR3 has 13 amino acids. From germline, CDR1 is MNHEY and CDR2 SVGAGI. The CDR3 protein is CASSSTGNGEQFF. In DNA form, the CDR3 reads TGTGCCAGCAGTTCGACAGGGAACGGGGAGCAGTTTTTC.

This clonotype is classed as medium-sized. V gene TRBV6-2 or TRBV6-3 combines with J gene TRBJ2-3; 7 nucleotides agree with TRBD2. J gave up 5 bases and V 4 bases, and 12 bases lay outside the gene matches. This CDR3 spans 16 amino acids. CDR1 and CDR2 (germline): MNHEY, SVGEGT. CDR3 sequence reads: CASSLPAGRGVDTQYF. Here the CDR3 DNA reads TGTGCCAGCAGTTTACCAGCGGGAAGGGGTGTAGATACGCAGTATTTT.

This clonotype was counted ten times or more. This chain links TRBV28 with TRBJ2-1; TRBD2 matches at 8 bases. The DNA end is more similar to TRBJ2-7, so the J call may be wrong. In germline, CDR1 is MDHEN, CDR2 SYDVKM. CDR3 length equals 15 residues. CDR3 protein: CASSPSGSLDNEQYF. As DNA, the CDR3 is TGTGCCAGCAGTCCAAGCGGGAGCTTAGACAATGAGCAGTACTTC.

This clonotype came up many times. V usage is TRBV6-5 and J usage is TRBJ1-2, with a weak D call TRBD1 (6 bases). Germline loops: CDR1 MNHEY, CDR2 SVGAGI. V was clipped by 1 base and J by 8 bases, with 11 bases between them. CDR3 length: 13 amino acids. The CDR3 here is CASSYLNRDGYTF. CDR3 coding DNA: TGTGCCAGCAGTTACTTGAACAGGGACGGCTACACCTTC.

This clonotype was counted at least ten times. This chain uses TRBV27 with TRBJ2-1; weak D call: TRBD2 (6 bases). The CDR3 spans 12 residues. CDR1 and CDR2 from the germline V gene are MNHEY and SMNVEV (reference sequence). Trimming removed 8 bases at V and 4 bases at J, with 9 bases between. CDR3 sequence (DNA): TGTGCCAGCGGACTACAATACAATGAGCAGTTCTTC. Translating it yields CASGLQYNEQFF.

This clonotype has at least ten counts. This chain joins TRBV6-1 and TRBJ2-1; D remains unclear. Germline loops: CDR1 MNHNS, CDR2 SASEGT. The CDR3 extends over 12 amino acids. Trimming pared 7 bases from V and 7 bases from J, leaving 11 bases between. CDR3 amino acids: CASTSDFNEQFF. DNA for the CDR3: TGTGCCAGCACCTCAGACTTTAATGAGCAGTTCTTC.

This clonotype was detected a few times. A junction boundary mismatches the germline segment, possibly from a read error. The chain has TRBV6-1 and TRBJ2-1; D gene unclear. The CDR3 is 15 amino acids. Germline values: CDR1 MNHNS, CDR2 SASEGT. CDR3 protein: CARRLQAGITGEQFF. For the CDR3, the DNA is TGTGCCCGCAGACTCCAGGCCGGAATTACCGGTGAGCAGTTTTTT.

By share of the sample, this clonotype is medium-sized. The rearrangement joins TRBV6-5 to TRBJ2-5; D call uncertain. The CDR3 spans 12 residues. Germline CDR1 is MNHEY and CDR2 is SVGAGI. Trimming pared 6 bases from V and 13 bases from J, leaving 18 bases between. The CDR3 loop reads CASSKDPRMGYF. The CDR3 nucleotides read TGTGCCAGCAGCAAGGACCCTAGGATGGGGTACTTC.